This T cell receptor beta chain was documented in a study of cytomegalovirus exposure and HLA in healthy donors. Points from the study as a whole: HLA allele associations emerged for around 16,000 TCR beta sequences in a later analysis, at 0.05 false discovery rate. Segments of the TCR beta V type were, in most cases, productive about 87% or about 30% of the time in an earlier analysis.

In the PCR, 60 Vbeta and 13 Jbeta primers were used. In the study's own analysis: Counted up in a later analysis, unique TCR beta chains came to about 80 million, with around 12 million shared. Method: immunoSEQ multiplex PCR; TCRdb's copy keeps in-frame clones and lacks some. That table is the source of V, J and clone size, and D and trimming were worked out from the DNA. Counted here are under 200,000 clones, 80% to 90% occurring once; the ten biggest clones make up over 1.5%. With respect to this clone: The antigen is not known.

CDR3 length: 13 amino acids. The V segment lost 3 bases and the J segment 3 bases; nucleotides outside the gene matches: 1. CDR1 and CDR2 (germline): LNHNV, YYDKDF (reference sequence). The chain uses TRBV15 and TRBJ2-7; TRBD1 agrees at 8 bases. Material for sequencing was PBMCs. This TCR derives from a woman aged 18-29 years in good health and CMV-seronegative. CDR3 residues: CATSRDRVYEQYF. The CDR3 DNA reads TGTGCCACCAGCAGGGACAGGGTCTACGAGCAGTACTTC. The whole variable domain, filled in from reference TRBV15 and TRBJ2-7, reads DAMVIQNPRYQVTQFGKPVTLSCSQTLNHNVMYWYQQKSSQAPKLLFHYYDKDFNNEADTPDNFQSRRPNTSFCFLDIRSPGLGDTAMYLCATSRDRVYEQYFGPGTRLTVT.